Given below is one T cell receptor (beta chain) in context. The sample is drawn from a study of human T cells and chemical hapten exposure. V shed 5 bases and J 5 bases; nucleotides not matched to a gene: 8. The CDR3 runs to 15 residues. The V gene's germline CDR1 is SNHLY and CDR2 FYNNEI. Unfractionated whole blood yielded total RNA. What the library attached to individual cDNA molecules were unique molecular identifiers. TCRdb re-called the 5' RACE reads through MiXCR, storing one row per CDR3 protein. Among approximately 80,000 distinct CDR3 sequences listed, about a sixth were seen once. The genes are TRBV2 and TRBJ2-3; 9 bases align to TRBD2. This receptor was taken from a female donor in good health. The CDR3 DNA reads as TGTGCCAGCAGTCCAAGGCGGGGGGGTGTAGATACGCAGTATTTT. It yields the protein CASSPRRGGVDTQYF.